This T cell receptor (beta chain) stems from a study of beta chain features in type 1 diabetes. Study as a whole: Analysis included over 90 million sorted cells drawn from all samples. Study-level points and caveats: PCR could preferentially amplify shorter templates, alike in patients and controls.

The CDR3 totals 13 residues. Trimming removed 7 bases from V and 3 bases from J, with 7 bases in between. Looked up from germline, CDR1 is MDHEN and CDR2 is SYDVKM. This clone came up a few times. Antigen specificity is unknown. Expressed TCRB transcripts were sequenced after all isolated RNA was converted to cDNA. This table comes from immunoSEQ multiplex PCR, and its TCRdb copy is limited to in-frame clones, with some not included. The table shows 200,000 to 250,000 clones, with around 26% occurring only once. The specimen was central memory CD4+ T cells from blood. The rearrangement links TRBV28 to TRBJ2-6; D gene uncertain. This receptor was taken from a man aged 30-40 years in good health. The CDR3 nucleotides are TGTGCCAGCACCACTGGTGGGGCCAACGTCCTGACTTTC. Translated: CASTTGGANVLTF.